This T cell receptor beta chain derives from a study of neoadjuvant anti-PD-1 for oral cavity cancer. Turning to the study itself: Patients mostly received three to four biweekly nivolumab doses at 3 mg/kg before surgery.

Libraries were prepared by immunoSEQ multiplex PCR; TCRdb keeps only in-frame clonotypes and omits some of them. The profile covers nearly 15,000 clones, with around 36% appearing a single time and around 39% taken by the ten largest. Per the germline V gene, CDR1 is LNHDA and CDR2 is SQIVND (reference sequence). Trimming took 4 bases from V and 4 from J, leaving 11 bases between them. The CDR3 spans 13 residues. The time point denotes: after neoadjuvant nivolumab, at surgical resection. The chain has TRBV19 and TRBJ2-7; no firm D call. The specimen comprised tumor tissue, sampled after nivolumab (anti-PD-1) treatment. This clonotype was sampled from a person aged 40 to 85 with oral cavity squamous cell carcinoma. This CDR3 is CASSRAGSYEQYF. The DNA of the CDR3 is TGTGCCAGTAGTAGGGCAGGAAGTTACGAGCAGTACTTC.